This T cell receptor (beta chain) was recorded in a study of T cell changes during pregnancy in multiple sclerosis. Trimming cost V 4 bases and J 3 bases; bases outside gene matches: 9. This CDR3 region has 16 residues. From germline, CDR1 is SGHTA and CDR2 FQGNSA. Generated by immunoSEQ multiplex PCR, the TCRdb table keeps only in-frame clones and is missing some. The sample holds about 57,000 clones, about 91% seen once. The source is a female donor with multiple sclerosis, enrolled in a pregnancy study. V usage is TRBV7-2 and J usage is TRBJ2-7, with 10 bases identical to TRBD2. The sample was CD4+ T cells from peripheral blood mononuclear cells, taken in the second trimester of pregnancy. DNA of the CDR3: TGTGCCAGCAGCTCAACACCGGGACTAGCGCACTACGAGCAGTACTTC. It yields the protein CASSSTPGLAHYEQYF.